The T cell receptor beta chain described here comes from a study of T cell responses to AZD1222 COVID-19 vaccine. Trimming cost V 5 bases and J 4 bases; bases outside gene matches: 11. The germline V gene has CDR1 SGHTA and CDR2 FQGNSA. The CDR3 contains 16 residues. Sequencing was performed with immunoSEQ multiplex PCR; in TCRdb, only in-frame clones are kept and a portion is missing. This sample has around 130,000 clones, with about 90% found just once. This TCR came from an adult in good health. The chain recombines TRBV7-2 with TRBJ1-2; 9 bases are a match to TRBD1. Here the sequenced sample was peripheral blood, taken on day 0 of AZD1222 vaccination. The CDR3 DNA reads as TGTGCCAGCAGCCGCACAGGGGGCCACTCCATCTATGGCTACACCTTC. It translates to CASSRTGGHSIYGYTF. Using reference TRBV7-2 and TRBJ1-2 for the parts outside the CDR3, the full variable domain is GAGVSQSPSNKVTEKGKDVELRCDPISGHTALYWYRQSLGQGLEFLIYFQGNSAPDKSGLPSDRFSAERTGGSVSTLTIQRTQQEDSAVYLCASSRTGGHSIYGYTFGSGTRLTVV.